This section outlines one TCR beta chain sequence together with its context. This record comes from a study of cytotoxic CD8 clonotypes in ibrutinib-treated CLL. Overall study: Of a cohort that held ten to twelve relapsed/refractory and fewer than 16 treatment-naive patients, fewer than 18 were IGHV unmutated. Responses: approximately 24 partial, 2 complete; after median approximately 70 months, roughly 14 stayed remitted, approximately twelve progressed.

Repertoires were generated with immunoSEQ multiplex PCR, while TCRdb's copy carries only in-frame clones and drops some. Of 300,000 to 350,000 clones listed, 80% are singletons. For TCR beta libraries, about 2.2 micrograms of genomic DNA were obtained from cryopreserved PBMCs. The receptor was derived from a human donor with chronic lymphocytic leukemia. Sequenced material: PBMCs, taken before ibrutinib treatment.

CDR3 bases: TGTGCCAGCAGTTTTTCGGGACACGGGGTGCTTTCCTACAATGAGCAGTTCTTC. This codes for CASSFSGHGVLSYNEQFF. The genes are TRBV27 and TRBJ2-1, with a weak D call TRBD1 (6 bases). V gave up 3 bases and J gave up 1 base, with 19 bases separating them. The CDR3 has 18 amino acids. CDR1 MNHEY and CDR2 SMNVEV come from the germline V gene (reference sequence).